These 28 T cell receptor beta chains share one sample of origin, sequenced in a study of T-cell memory formation after mild COVID-19. MiXCR, run by TCRdb on the 5' RACE reads, gives a single entry per CDR3 protein. The sample includes just over 150,000 distinct CDR3 sequences, about a third of them seen just once. Sequences were obtained from PBMCs or a T cell subset sorted from them (not recorded which). The receptors here all came from an adult woman who had mild COVID-19 (a few samples of this study predate the infection). Cell type and time point are not known.

A few counts support this clonotype. The rearrangement uses TRBV6-5 and TRBJ1-4; 8 positions match TRBD1. Germline CDR1 MNHEY, CDR2 SVGAGI. The CDR3 is made up of 14 amino acids. The ends lost 5 bases at V and 7 bases at J; junction bases unmatched: 6. CDR3 DNA sequence: TGTGCCAGCAGTCCAGGGGGCTCGGTTGAAAAACTGTTTTTT. This gives the protein CASSPGGSVEKLFF.

The chain combines TRBV7-2 with TRBJ2-4; perhaps TRBD2 as D (6 bases). Trimming removed 5 bases from V and 15 bases from J, with 17 bases in between. The germline V gene has CDR1 SGHTA and CDR2 FQGNSA. The CDR3 consists of 12 residues. The CDR3 loop reads CASSPIGGNPYF. DNA for the CDR3: TGTGCCAGCAGCCCGATTGGGGGGAATCCGTACTTC.

This clonotype has a handful of counts. The chain links TRBV7-9 to TRBJ1-2; maybe TRBD1 (6 bases). The V and J ends lost 3 bases and 14 bases respectively, with 16 bases between them. The CDR3 is 12 amino acids. Germline values: CDR1 SEHNR, CDR2 FQNEAQ (reference sequence). This chain's CDR3 is CASSLTDGGQTF. For the CDR3, the DNA is TGTGCCAGCAGCTTGACGGACGGGGGCCAAACCTTC.

The chain links TRBV4-3 to TRBJ1-5; possible D gene TRBD1, 5 bases. CDR1 is LGHNA and CDR2 is YSLEER in the germline V gene. This CDR3 has 14 residues. V was pared by 0 bases and J by 6 bases, with 9 bases between. CDR3 DNA sequence: TGCGCCAGCAGCCAAGATGGGGGGAGTCAGCCCCAGCATTTT. It translates to CASSQDGGSQPQHF.

The rearrangement uses TRBV29-1 and TRBJ2-6; TRBD1 or TRBD2 may be the D gene (5 bases each). The V end was cut by 3 bases, the J end by 0 bases, with 12 bases between. Per germline, CDR1 SQVTM and CDR2 ANQGSEA. The CDR3 has 16 amino acids. CDR3 nucleotides: TGCAGCGTTGAGGGGACCGAACGCTCTGGGGCCAACGTCCTGACTTTC. Translating it yields CSVEGTERSGANVLTF.

This chain connects TRBV7-9 to TRBJ2-1, with TRBD2 matching over 10 bases. Germline CDR1 SEHNR, CDR2 FQNEAQ (reference sequence). The CDR3 runs 17 residues. The ends lost 5 bases at V and 7 bases at J; junction bases unmatched: 14. For the CDR3, the DNA is TGTGCCAGCAGCCCGCATAGGACTAGCGGACTTAGGAATGAGCAGTTCTTC. This sequence encodes CASSPHRTSGLRNEQFF.

The sample holds a few counts of this clonotype. V and J are TRBV27 and TRBJ2-7, with 8 bases identical to TRBD1. Germline V gene lookup returns CDR1 MNHEY and CDR2 SMNVEV (reference sequence). The CDR3 runs to 16 residues. V was clipped by 0 bases and J by 0 bases; unmatched bases: 4. The CDR3, as DNA: TGTGCCAGCAGTTTATCCCAGGGGGCGATCTCCTACGAGCAGTACTTC. Protein: CASSLSQGAISYEQYF.

The chain combines TRBV5-1 with TRBJ2-2; D is ambiguous. V was cut by 4 bases and J by 0 bases, with 10 bases left in between. The CDR3 is 15 residues long. CDR1 and CDR2 (germline): SGHRS, YFSETQ. The CDR3 DNA follows: TGCGCCAGCAGCCCCCCAGGTGCGAACACCGGGGAGCTGTTTTTT. Its protein is CASSPPGANTGELFF.

CDR3: CSAEDRGTGNTIYF. CDR3 DNA: TGCAGTGCAGAAGACAGGGGAACTGGAAACACCATATATTTT. The J gene is TRBJ1-3, the V gene TRBV20-1; 8 bases match TRBD1. The V segment lost 6 bases and the J segment 2 bases; nucleotides outside the gene matches: 6. The CDR3 is 14 amino acids. CDR1 and CDR2 (germline): DFQATT, SNEGSKA (reference sequence).

The rearrangement links TRBV12-3 or TRBV12-4 to TRBJ1-4, with D possibly TRBD1 on 5 matching bases. CDR3 size: 14 residues. Trimming took 2 bases from V and 3 from J, leaving 7 bases between them. The CDR3 loop reads CASSLPGSNEKLFF. The DNA for the CDR3 is TGTGCCAGCAGTTTACCAGGGTCTAATGAAAAACTGTTTTTT.

Here the CDR3 reads CASSLEVRGATKNIQYF. CDR3 bases: TGCGCCAGCAGCTTGGAGGTGCGGGGGGCGACCAAAAACATTCAGTACTTC. This sequence joins TRBV5-1 and TRBJ2-4, with 8 bases lining up with TRBD2. Germline V gene lookup returns CDR1 SGHRS and CDR2 YFSETQ. This CDR3 comprises 17 residues. V lost 0 bases, J lost 2 bases, and 7 bases stayed unmatched.

The rearrangement uses TRBV7-6 and TRBJ2-7, with TRBD2 identical over 8 bases. From germline, CDR1 is SGHVS and CDR2 FNYEAQ. With 5 bases clipped from V and 7 bases from J, the junction kept 16 bases outside the gene matches. The CDR3 runs to 16 residues. The CDR3: CASSAPGGGITGEQYF. The DNA of the CDR3 is TGTGCCAGCAGCGCCCCTGGCGGGGGGATCACGGGGGAGCAGTACTTC. The full variable domain, with the rest looked up from reference TRBV7-6 and TRBJ2-7, is GAGVSQSPRYKVTKRGQDVALRCDPISGHVSLYWYRQALGQGPEFLTYFNYEAQQDKSGLPNDRFSAERPEGSISTLTIQRTEQRDSAMYRCASSAPGGGITGEQYFGPGTRLTVT.

This clonotype was observed a single time. The chain carries TRBV3-1 and TRBJ1-5, with D possibly TRBD1 on 5 matching bases. The germline V gene has CDR1 LGHDT and CDR2 YNNKEL (reference sequence). The CDR3 length is 14 residues. Trimming cost V 5 bases and J 1 base, with 9 bases left between them. The CDR3 here is CASSSTVSNQPQHF. In DNA form, the CDR3 reads TGTGCCAGCAGCTCGACAGTAAGCAATCAGCCCCAGCATTTT.

This chain links TRBV24-1 with TRBJ2-2; 8 bases are shared with TRBD2. The CDR3 has 15 residues. The V and J ends lost 5 bases and 3 bases, in that order; junction bases with no gene match: 4. Germline V gene data show CDR1 as KGHDR and CDR2 as SFDVKD. The CDR3 bases are TGTGCCACCAGTGCGGCGGGAGGTTACACCGGGGAGCTGTTTTTT. This codes for CATSAAGGYTGELFF.

The rearrangement links TRBV21-1 to TRBJ2-7; TRBD1, as called in the table, went unchecked against the DNA. TRBV21-1 is classified as a pseudogene. The CDR3 contains 12 residues. The CDR3 region is CAGNRETYEQYF. CDR3 bases: TGTGCCGGTAACAGGGAGACCTACGAGCAGTACTTC.

V is TRBV10-3 and J is TRBJ2-5, with 10 bases that match TRBD1. V shed 6 bases and J 4 bases; nucleotides not matched to a gene: 8. CDR1 and CDR2 (germline): ENHRY, SYGVKD. The CDR3 runs to 15 residues. CDR3 in amino acids: CAIRPGTGERETQYF. CDR3 DNA: TGTGCCATCAGGCCCGGGACAGGGGAAAGAGAGACCCAGTACTTC.

This clonotype was counted a single time. V usage is TRBV29-1 and J usage is TRBJ1-2, with 8 bases matching TRBD1. This CDR3 region has 14 residues. CDR1 SQVTM and CDR2 ANQGSEA come from the germline V gene. V lost 7 bases, J lost 6 bases, and 13 bases stayed unmatched. The CDR3 nucleotides are TGCAGCGCAGACCCCGCCGGGACAGGCGATGGCTACACCTTC. It codes for CSADPAGTGDGYTF.

The gene calls are TRBV7-2 and TRBJ1-5; D unresolved. The length of the CDR3 is 13 residues. Germline CDR1 is SGHTA and CDR2 is FQGNSA. V lost 3 bases, J lost 7 bases, and 10 bases lay in between. The CDR3 bases are TGTGCCAGCAGCTTCTCTGGGCGGCAGCCCCAGCATTTT. This encodes CASSFSGRQPQHF.

The V call is TRBV12-3 or TRBV12-4, the J call TRBJ1-1; D is unresolved. V was pared by 6 bases and J by 0 bases, with 8 bases between. The CDR3 consists of 13 residues. CDR3 region: CASRFRMNTEAFF. The CDR3 DNA reads TGTGCCAGCAGATTTCGAATGAACACTGAAGCTTTCTTT.

In this sample, this clonotype turned up a few times. The chain is built from TRBV7-2 and TRBJ1-2; 7 nucleotides align to TRBD1. Losses at the gene ends were 5 bases for V and 2 bases for J; bases not matched to a gene: 2. This CDR3 spans 13 amino acids. The germline V gene encodes CDR1 SGHTA and CDR2 FQGNSA. The CDR3 here is CASSDRVNYGYTF. For the CDR3, the DNA is TGTGCCAGCAGCGACAGGGTCAACTATGGCTACACCTTC.

The CDR3 sequence is CASSHGTESTDTQYF. As DNA, the CDR3 is TGTGCCAGCAGTCACGGGACAGAAAGCACAGATACGCAGTATTTT. The gene calls are TRBV12-3 or TRBV12-4 and TRBJ2-3; 7 bases fit TRBD1. The ends lost 5 bases at V and 0 bases at J; junction bases unmatched: 5. The CDR3 spans 15 residues.

This clonotype was detected only a few times. The chain uses TRBV7-2 and TRBJ1-1; D not resolved. Germline assignment: CDR1 SGHTA and CDR2 FQGNSA. V dropped 3 bases and J dropped 4 bases, with 6 bases sitting between them. This CDR3 contains 12 residues. The CDR3 sequence: CASSFLRTEAFF. CDR3 nucleotides: TGTGCCAGCAGCTTTTTACGCACTGAAGCTTTCTTT.

This chain links TRBV7-6 with TRBJ2-1; D is perhaps TRBD2 (6 bases). The CDR3 totals 14 residues. CDR1 and CDR2 (germline): SGHVS, FNYEAQ. Trimming stripped 3 bases from V and 6 bases from J, with 12 bases between. The CDR3 coding sequence is TGTGCCAGCAGCTTTGGGGGGAAAGGCAATGAGCAGTTCTTC. Residues: CASSFGGKGNEQFF.

Only a few counts were recorded for this clonotype. The chain joins TRBV7-2 to TRBJ2-4; 15 bases align to TRBD2. V shed 5 bases, J shed 5 bases, and the junction held 4 bases outside the gene matches. The length of the CDR3 is 16 residues. CDR1 and CDR2 from the germline V gene are SGHTA and FQGNSA. CDR3 residues: CASSPRTSGRENIQYF. The CDR3 coding sequence is TGTGCCAGCAGCCCAAGGACTAGCGGGAGGGAAAACATTCAGTACTTC.

There are many counts of this clonotype. This rearrangement joins TRBV5-1 to TRBJ2-2; D gene unclear. Germline V gene lookup returns CDR1 SGHRS and CDR2 YFSETQ. Trimming removed 2 bases at V and 6 bases at J, with 11 bases between. The CDR3 sequence is 14 residues long. CDR3 protein: CASSLSGLAGELFF. The CDR3 DNA follows: TGCGCCAGCAGCTTATCAGGTTTGGCCGGGGAGCTGTTTTTT.

This clonotype was counted many times. This sequence joins TRBV5-6 and TRBJ2-1, with TRBD1 matching 10 bases. Germline trimming cut 4 bases from V and 7 bases from J; bases unmatched to any gene: 2. The length of the CDR3 is 13 residues. Germline-derived CDR1 and CDR2 are SGHDT and YYEEEE. Written as DNA, the CDR3 is TGTGCCAGCAGCCCGGGACAGGGGAATGAGCAGTTCTTC. It is translated as CASSPGQGNEQFF.

This clonotype has just a few counts. The V call is TRBV27, the J call TRBJ2-1; 12 bases fit TRBD2. The CDR3 runs to 16 residues. Germline V gene data show CDR1 as MNHEY and CDR2 as SMNVEV (reference sequence). The trim removed 3 bases at V and 8 bases at J, leaving 8 bases unmatched. The CDR3 spells CASSFNGLAGSHEQFF. As DNA, the CDR3 is TGTGCCAGCAGTTTCAACGGACTAGCGGGGTCACATGAGCAGTTCTTC.

V and J are TRBV7-9 and TRBJ1-2, with 9 bases aligning to TRBD1. This CDR3 is 13 amino acids long. Germline-derived CDR1 and CDR2 are SEHNR and FQNEAQ (reference sequence). After removal of 5 bases from V and 8 bases from J, the junction contained 6 bases not matched to a gene. CDR3 loop: CASSPWTGDGYTF. As DNA, the CDR3 is TGTGCCAGCAGCCCCTGGACAGGGGACGGCTACACCTTC. The full variable domain, in which reference TRBV7-9 and TRBJ1-2 provide the parts outside the CDR3, is DTGVSQNPRHKITKRGQNVTFRCDPISEHNRLYWYRQTLGQGPEFLTYFQNEAQLEKSRLLSDRFSAERPKGSFSTLEIQRTEQGDSAMYLCASSPWTGDGYTFGSGTRLTVV.